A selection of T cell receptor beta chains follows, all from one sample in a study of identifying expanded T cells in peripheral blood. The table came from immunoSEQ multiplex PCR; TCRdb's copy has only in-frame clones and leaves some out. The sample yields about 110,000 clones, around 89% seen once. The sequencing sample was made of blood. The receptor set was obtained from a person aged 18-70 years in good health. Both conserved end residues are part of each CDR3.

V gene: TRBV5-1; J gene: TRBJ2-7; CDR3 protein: CASSPRGQSYEQYF
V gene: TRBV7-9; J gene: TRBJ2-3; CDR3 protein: CASSLSTGAVDTQYF
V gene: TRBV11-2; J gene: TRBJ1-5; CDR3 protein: CASSLGVQNNQPQHF
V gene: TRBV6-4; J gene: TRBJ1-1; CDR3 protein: CASSAAGGTEAFF
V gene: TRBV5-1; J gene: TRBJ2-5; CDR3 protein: CASSFSSEETQYF
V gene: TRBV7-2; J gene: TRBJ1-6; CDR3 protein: CASSRGQGNSPLHF
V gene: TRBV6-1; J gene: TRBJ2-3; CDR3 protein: CASSEDGDTQYF
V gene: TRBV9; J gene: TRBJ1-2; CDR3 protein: CASSGTPGAEGYTF
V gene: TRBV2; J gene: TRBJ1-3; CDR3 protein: CASNGPGWENTIYF
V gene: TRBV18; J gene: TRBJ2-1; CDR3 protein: CASSPTRYNEQFF
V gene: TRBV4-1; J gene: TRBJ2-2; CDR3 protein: CASSLVRGSNTGELFF
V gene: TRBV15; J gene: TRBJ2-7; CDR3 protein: CATSRDLGRTYEQYF
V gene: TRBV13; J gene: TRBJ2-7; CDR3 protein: CASSPGTGLGEQYF
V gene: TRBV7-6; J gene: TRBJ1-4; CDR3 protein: CASSLVSKRGLNEKLFF
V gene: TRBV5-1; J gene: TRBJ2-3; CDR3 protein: CASSRISTDTQYF
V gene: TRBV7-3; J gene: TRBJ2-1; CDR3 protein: CASSLGPPSYNEQFF
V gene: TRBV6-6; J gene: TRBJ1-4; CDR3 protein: CASRPSRGGTNEKLFF
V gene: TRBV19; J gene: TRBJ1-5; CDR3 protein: CASSTRDQPSPRPQHF
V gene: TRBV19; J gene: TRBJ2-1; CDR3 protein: CASVQGSSYNEQFF
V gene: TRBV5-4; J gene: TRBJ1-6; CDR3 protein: CASSTRLADLSPLHF
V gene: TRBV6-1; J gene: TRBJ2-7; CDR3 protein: CASREGGAVTYEQYF
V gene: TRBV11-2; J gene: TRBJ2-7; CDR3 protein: CASRRGSREVEQYF
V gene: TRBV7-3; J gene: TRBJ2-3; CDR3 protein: CASSPPGHTDTQYF
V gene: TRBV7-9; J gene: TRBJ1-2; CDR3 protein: CASSFGQGAFGYTF
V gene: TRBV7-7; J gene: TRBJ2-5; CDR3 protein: CASSPLGGAETQYF
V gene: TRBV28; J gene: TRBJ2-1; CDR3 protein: CASSRTSGRAYKDEQFF
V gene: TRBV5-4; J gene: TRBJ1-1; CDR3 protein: CASSLDVGLGTEAFF
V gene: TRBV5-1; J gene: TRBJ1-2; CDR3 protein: CASSRRANYGYTF
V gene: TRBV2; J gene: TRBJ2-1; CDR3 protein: CASSDDISGTDEQFF
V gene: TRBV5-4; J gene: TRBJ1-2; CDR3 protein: CASSIGTGPNYGYTF
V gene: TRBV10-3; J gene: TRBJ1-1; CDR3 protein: CAISGQGETEAFF
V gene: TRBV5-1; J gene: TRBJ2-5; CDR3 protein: CASSFGGRDPKTQYF
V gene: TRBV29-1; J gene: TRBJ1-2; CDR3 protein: CSVELGGGLYGYTF
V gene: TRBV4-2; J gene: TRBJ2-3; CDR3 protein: CASSQESSGGALDTQYF
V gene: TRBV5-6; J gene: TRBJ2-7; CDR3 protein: CASSLSGSGGYYEQYF
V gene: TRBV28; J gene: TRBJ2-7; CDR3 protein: CASSTTGNYEQYF
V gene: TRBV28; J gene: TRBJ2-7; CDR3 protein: CASIPTRGAGHEQYF
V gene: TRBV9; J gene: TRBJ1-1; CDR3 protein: CASSPGENTEAFF
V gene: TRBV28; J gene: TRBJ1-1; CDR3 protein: CASSLTPWGDTEAFF
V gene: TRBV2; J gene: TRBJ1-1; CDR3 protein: CASSDRGLVNTEAFF
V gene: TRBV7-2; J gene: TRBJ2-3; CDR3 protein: CASSLLSLWDTQYF
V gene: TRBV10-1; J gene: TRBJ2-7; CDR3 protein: CASSESTGALLEQYF
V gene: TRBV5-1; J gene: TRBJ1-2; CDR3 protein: CASSLGQGLYGYTF
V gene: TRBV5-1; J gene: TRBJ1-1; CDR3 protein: CASSGTGMGLPEPFF
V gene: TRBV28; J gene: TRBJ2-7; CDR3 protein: CASGKYEQYF
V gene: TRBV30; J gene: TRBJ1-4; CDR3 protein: CAWAPGGNEKLFF
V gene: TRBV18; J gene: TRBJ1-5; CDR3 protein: CASSPTAGGHQPQHF
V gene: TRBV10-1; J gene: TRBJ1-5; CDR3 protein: CASSATTGTQPQHF
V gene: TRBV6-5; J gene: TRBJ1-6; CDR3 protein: CASSWGGNSPLHF
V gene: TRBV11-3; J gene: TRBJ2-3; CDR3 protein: CASSATRAVGGDSDTQYF
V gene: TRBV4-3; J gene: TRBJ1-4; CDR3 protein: CASSQGQGVSNEKLFF
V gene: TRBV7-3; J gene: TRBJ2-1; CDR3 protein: CASSPDRGSYNEQFF
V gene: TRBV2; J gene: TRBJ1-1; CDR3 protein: CASNPGTHEAFF
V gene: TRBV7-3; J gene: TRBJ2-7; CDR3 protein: CASSLSSDYEQYF
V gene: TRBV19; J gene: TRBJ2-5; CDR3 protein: CASSASSVVGQETQYF
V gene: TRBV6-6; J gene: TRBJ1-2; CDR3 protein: CASSSPGGGGYGYTF
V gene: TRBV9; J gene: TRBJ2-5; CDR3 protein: CASSVASTETQYF
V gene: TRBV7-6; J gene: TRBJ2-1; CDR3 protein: CASSLQGVSYNEQFF
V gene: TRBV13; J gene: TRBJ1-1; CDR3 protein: CASSRRGGYRGPFVGEAFF
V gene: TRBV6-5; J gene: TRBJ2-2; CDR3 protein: CASSYYRGRDTGELFF